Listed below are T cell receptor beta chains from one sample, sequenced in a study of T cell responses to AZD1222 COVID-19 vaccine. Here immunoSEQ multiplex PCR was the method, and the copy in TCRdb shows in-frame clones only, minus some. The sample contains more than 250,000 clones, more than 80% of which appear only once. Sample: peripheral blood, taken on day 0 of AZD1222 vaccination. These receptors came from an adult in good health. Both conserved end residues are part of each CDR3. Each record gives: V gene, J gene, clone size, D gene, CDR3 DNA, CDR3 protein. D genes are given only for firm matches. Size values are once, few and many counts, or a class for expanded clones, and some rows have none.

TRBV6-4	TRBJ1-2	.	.	TGTGCCAGCAGTGAATTCGCTTCGGGGTCCTATGGCTACACCTTC	CASSEFASGSYGYTF
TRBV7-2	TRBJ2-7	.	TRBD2	TGTGCCAGCAGCTTAGCGGGAGGGCCCAATGAGCAGTACTTC	CASSLAGGPNEQYF
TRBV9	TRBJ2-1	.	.	TGTGCCAGCAGCGTAGGGACAGCTTTAGGGTCCTACAATGAGCAGTTCTTC	CASSVGTALGSYNEQFF
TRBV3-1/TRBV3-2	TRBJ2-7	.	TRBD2	TGTGCCAGCAGCGGGACTAGCGGAGTCTACGAGCAGTACTTC	CASSGTSGVYEQYF
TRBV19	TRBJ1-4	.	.	TGTGCCAGTAGTATCCCAGGGGTGGATGAAAAACTGTTTTTT	CASSIPGVDEKLFF
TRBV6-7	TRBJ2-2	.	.	TGTGCCAGCATCAACGGACGGTCGAGGACCGGGGAGCTGTTTTTT	CASINGRSRTGELFF
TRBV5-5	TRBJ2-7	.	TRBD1	TGTGCCAGCAGCCTCCTAGGGACAGGGAAATACGAGCAGTACTTC	CASSLLGTGKYEQYF
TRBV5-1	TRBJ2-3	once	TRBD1	TGCGCCAGCAGCTTGGCCCGGGACAGGGGCGATACGCAGTATTTT	CASSLARDRGDTQYF
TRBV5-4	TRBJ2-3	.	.	TGTGCCAGCAGCAGGGGGGATACGCAGTATTTT	CASSRGDTQYF
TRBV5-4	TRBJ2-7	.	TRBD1	TGTGCCAGCAGCGTATCCGGGACAGGGGCCTACGAGCAGTACTTC	CASSVSGTGAYEQYF
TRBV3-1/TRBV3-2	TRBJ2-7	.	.	TGTGCCAGCAGCCAAGGTCCAATCGGGAGAAATTCCTACGAGCAGTACTTC	CASSQGPIGRNSYEQYF
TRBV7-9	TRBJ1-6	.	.	TGTGCCAGCAGCCCCGTCGGGGGGGCTACACCCCTCCACTTT	CASSPVGGATPLHF
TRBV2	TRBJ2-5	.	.	TGTGCCAGCAGTGTGGGGACCAGGGAGACCCAGTACTTC	CASSVGTRETQYF
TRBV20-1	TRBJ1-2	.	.	TGCAGTGCTAGGGCCTTTAATGGCTACACCTTC	CSARAFNGYTF
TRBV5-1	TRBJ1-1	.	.	TGCGCCAGCAGCTTGGGACGGGGAGGGTTAACTGAAGCTTTCTTT	CASSLGRGGLTEAFF
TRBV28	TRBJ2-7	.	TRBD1	TGTGCCAGCAGTTCCCCCGGGACAGGGTACGAGCAGTACTTC	CASSSPGTGYEQYF
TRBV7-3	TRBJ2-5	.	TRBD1	TGTGCCAGCAGCTTAAATGGACAGGGGTCAATGGAGACCCAGTACTTC	CASSLNGQGSMETQYF
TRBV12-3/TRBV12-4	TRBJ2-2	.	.	TGTGCCAGCAGTTTAATTACGGAGCTGTTTTTT	CASSLITELFF
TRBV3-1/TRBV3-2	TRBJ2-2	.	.	TGTGCCAGCATAGGAACCGGGGAGCTGTTTTTT	CASIGTGELFF
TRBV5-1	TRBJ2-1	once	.	TGCGCCAGCAGCTTAGGGGCTAGCGTTTACAATGAGCAGTTCTTC	CASSLGASVYNEQFF
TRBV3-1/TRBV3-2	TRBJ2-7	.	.	TGTGCCAGCAGCCAAGCCCCCTCGGGCTTGAGCTCCTACGAGCAGTACTTC	CASSQAPSGLSSYEQYF
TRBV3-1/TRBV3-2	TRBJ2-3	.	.	TGTGCCAGCAGCCAAGACAGGGGGGGGACAGATACGCAGTATTTT	CASSQDRGGTDTQYF
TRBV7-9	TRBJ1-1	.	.	TGTGCCAGCAGCTTAGGACCCCTGGGGACTGAAGCTTTCTTT	CASSLGPLGTEAFF
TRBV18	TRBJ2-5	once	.	TGTGCCAGCTCACCACTTACCGGTCCACAAGAGACCCAGTACTTC	CASSPLTGPQETQYF
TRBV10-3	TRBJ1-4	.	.	TGTGCCATCAGTGAGCCCAGCAGGGATGGTGAAAAACTGTTTTTT	CAISEPSRDGEKLFF